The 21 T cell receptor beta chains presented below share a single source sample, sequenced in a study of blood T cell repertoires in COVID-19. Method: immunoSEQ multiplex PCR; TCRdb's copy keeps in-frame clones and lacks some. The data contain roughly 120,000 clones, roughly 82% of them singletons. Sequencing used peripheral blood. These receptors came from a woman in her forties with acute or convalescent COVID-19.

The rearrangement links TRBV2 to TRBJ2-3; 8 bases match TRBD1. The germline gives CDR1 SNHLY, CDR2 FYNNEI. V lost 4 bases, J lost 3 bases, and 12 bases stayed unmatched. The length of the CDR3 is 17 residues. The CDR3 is CASSGRGRGQVTDTQYF. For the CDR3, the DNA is TGTGCCAGCAGTGGCCGTGGCAGGGGGCAAGTAACAGATACGCAGTATTTT.

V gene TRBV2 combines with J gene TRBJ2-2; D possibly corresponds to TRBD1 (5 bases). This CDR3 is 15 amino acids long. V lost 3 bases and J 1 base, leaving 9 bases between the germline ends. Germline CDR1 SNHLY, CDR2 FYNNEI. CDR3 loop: CASSEGQGNTGELFF. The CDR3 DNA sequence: TGTGCCAGCAGTGAGGGCCAGGGGAACACCGGGGAGCTGTTTTTT. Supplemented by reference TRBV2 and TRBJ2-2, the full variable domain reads EPEVTQTPSHQVTQMGQEVILRCVPISNHLYFYWYRQILGQKVEFLVSFYNNEISEKSEIFDDQFSVERPDGSNFTLKIRSTKLEDSAMYFCASSEGQGNTGELFFGEGSRLTVL.

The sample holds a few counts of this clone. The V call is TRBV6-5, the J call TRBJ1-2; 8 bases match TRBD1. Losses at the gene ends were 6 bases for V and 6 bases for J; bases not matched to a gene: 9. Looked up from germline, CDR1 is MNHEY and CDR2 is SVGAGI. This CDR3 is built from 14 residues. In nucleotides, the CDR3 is TGTGCCAGCAGGTTGACAGGGGAGGGACATGGCTACACCTTC. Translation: CASRLTGEGHGYTF.

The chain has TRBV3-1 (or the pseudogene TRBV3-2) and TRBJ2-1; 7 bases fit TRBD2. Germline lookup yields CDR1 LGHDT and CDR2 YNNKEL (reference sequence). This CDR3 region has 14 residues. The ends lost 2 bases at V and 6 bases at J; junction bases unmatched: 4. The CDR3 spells CASSQLSGGNEQFF. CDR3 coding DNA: TGTGCCAGCAGCCAACTTTCGGGGGGCAATGAGCAGTTCTTC.

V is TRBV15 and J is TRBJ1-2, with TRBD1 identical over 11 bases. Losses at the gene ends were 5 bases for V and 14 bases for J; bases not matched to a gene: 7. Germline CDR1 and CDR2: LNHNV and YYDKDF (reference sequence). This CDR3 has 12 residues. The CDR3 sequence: CATSGDRGSRTF. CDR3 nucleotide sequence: TGTGCCACCAGCGGGGACAGGGGGAGTAGAACCTTC.

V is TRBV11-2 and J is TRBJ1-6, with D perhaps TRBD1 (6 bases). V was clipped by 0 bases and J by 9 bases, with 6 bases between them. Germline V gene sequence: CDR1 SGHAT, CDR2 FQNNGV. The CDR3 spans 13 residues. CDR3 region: CASSLDRGSPLHF. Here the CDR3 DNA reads TGTGCCAGCAGCTTAGACAGGGGTTCACCCCTCCACTTT.

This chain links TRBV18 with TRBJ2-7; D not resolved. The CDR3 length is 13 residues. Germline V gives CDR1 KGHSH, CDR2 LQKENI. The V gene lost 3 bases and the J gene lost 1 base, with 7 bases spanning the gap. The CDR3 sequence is CASSPGLSYEQYF. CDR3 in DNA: TGTGCCAGCTCACCTGGGCTATCCTACGAGCAGTACTTC.

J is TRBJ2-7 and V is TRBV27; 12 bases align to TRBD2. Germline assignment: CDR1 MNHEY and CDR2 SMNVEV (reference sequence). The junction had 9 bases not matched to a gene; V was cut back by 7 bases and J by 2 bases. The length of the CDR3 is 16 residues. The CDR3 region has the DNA TGTGCCAGCAAAACTAGCGGGGGGCTCAAACCCTACGAGCAGTACTTC. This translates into CASKTSGGLKPYEQYF.

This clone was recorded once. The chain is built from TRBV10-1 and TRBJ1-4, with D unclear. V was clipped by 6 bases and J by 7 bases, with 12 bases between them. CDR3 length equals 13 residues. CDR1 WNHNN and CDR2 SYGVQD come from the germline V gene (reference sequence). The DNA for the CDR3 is TGCGCCAGCAGCCTCGGGGTCGGTGAAAAACTGTTTTTT. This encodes CASSLGVGEKLFF.

CDR3 protein: CAWSGQANEKLFF. The DNA for the CDR3 is TGTGCCTGGAGTGGCCAGGCGAATGAAAAACTGTTTTTT. V usage is TRBV30 and J usage is TRBJ1-4, with D uncertain. Germline CDR1 is GTSNPN and CDR2 is SVGIG (reference sequence). The CDR3 covers 13 residues. V dropped 1 base and J dropped 5 bases, with 8 bases sitting between them.

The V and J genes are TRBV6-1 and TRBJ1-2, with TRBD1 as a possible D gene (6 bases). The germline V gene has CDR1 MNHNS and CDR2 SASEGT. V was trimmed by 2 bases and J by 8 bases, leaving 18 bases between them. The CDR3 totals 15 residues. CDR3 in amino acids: CASSESRTAREGYTF. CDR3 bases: TGTGCCAGCAGTGAAAGTCGGACAGCCCGAGAGGGCTACACCTTC.

CDR3 residues: CASRFTGGAEKLFF. The DNA for the CDR3 is TGTGCCAGCAGGTTCACAGGGGGCGCGGAAAAACTGTTTTTT. The genes are TRBV5-5 and TRBJ1-4; 9 bases line up with TRBD1. Trimming cost V 5 bases and J 8 bases; bases outside gene matches: 7. Germline V CDR1 and CDR2: SGHKS, YYEKEE (reference sequence). The CDR3 is 14 amino acids.

The CDR3 spells CSASISTGYTEAFF. The CDR3 DNA sequence: TGCAGTGCTAGTATATCGACAGGCTACACTGAAGCTTTCTTT. The genes are TRBV20-1 and TRBJ1-1; TRBD1 is a possible D gene (6 bases). Germline CDR1 DFQATT, CDR2 SNEGSKA (reference sequence). This CDR3 is 14 amino acids long. V lost 3 bases and J lost 3, with 14 bases in between.

CDR3 DNA sequence: TGTGCCAGTAGTACTAAAGCCTACAATGAGCAGTTCTTC. Translation: CASSTKAYNEQFF. The V and J genes are TRBV19 and TRBJ2-1, with D hard to call. V was clipped by 4 bases and J by 2 bases, with 6 bases between them. The CDR3 is made up of 13 amino acids. The germline CDR1 and CDR2 sequences are LNHDA and SQIVND (reference sequence).

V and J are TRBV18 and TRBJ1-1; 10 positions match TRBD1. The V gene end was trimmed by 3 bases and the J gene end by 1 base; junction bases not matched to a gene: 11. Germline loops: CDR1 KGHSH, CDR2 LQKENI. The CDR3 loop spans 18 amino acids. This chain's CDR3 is CASSPVIGTGATNTEAFF. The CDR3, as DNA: TGTGCCAGCTCACCTGTCATTGGGACAGGGGCAACGAACACTGAAGCTTTCTTT.

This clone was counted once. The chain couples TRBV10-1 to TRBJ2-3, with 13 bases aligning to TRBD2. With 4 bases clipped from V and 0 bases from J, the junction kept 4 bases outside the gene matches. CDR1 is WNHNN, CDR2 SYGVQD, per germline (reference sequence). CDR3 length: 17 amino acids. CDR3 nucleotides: TGCGCCAGCAGTGGAACTAGCGGGGGGGCTAGCACAGATACGCAGTATTTT. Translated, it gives CASSGTSGGASTDTQYF.

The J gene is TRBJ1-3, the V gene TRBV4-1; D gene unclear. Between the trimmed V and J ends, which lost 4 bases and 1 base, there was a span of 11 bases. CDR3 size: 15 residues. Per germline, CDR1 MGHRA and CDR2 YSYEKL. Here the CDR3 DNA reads TGCGCCAGCAGCCCGCCCTCGGGGTCTGGAAACACCATATATTTT. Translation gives CASSPPSGSGNTIYF.

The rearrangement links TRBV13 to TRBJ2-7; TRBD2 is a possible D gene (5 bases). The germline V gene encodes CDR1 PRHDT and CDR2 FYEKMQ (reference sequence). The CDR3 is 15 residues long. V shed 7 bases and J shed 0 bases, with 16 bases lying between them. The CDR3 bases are TGTGCCAGCACCCTGGCGGCGGGTAACTCCTACGAGCAGTACTTC. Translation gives CASTLAAGNSYEQYF.

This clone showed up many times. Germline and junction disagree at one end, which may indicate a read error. CDR3 DNA sequence: TGTGCCAGCAGCCTCCACAGGGGGCTCGCCTTC. As protein: CASSLHRGLAF. The chain links TRBV9 to TRBJ1-2; TRBD1 matches 9 bases. The CDR3 spans 11 residues. Germline CDR1 reads SGDLS; CDR2 reads YYNGEE.

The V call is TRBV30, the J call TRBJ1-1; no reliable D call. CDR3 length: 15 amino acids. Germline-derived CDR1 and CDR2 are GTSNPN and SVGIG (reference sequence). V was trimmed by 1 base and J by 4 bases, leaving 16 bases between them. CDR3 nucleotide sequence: TGTGCCTGGAGTGCAGCGACGCTACGTGTCACTGAAGCTTTCTTT. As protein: CAWSAATLRVTEAFF.

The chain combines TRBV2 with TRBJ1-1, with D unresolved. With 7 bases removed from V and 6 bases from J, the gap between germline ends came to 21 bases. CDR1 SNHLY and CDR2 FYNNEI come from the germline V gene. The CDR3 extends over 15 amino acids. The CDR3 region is CASNLKSSSGPEAFF. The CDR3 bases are TGTGCCAGCAATCTGAAATCATCGAGCGGGCCTGAAGCTTTCTTT. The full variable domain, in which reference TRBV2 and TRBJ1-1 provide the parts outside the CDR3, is EPEVTQTPSHQVTQMGQEVILRCVPISNHLYFYWYRQILGQKVEFLVSFYNNEISEKSEIFDDQFSVERPDGSNFTLKIRSTKLEDSAMYFCASNLKSSSGPEAFFGQGTRLTVV.